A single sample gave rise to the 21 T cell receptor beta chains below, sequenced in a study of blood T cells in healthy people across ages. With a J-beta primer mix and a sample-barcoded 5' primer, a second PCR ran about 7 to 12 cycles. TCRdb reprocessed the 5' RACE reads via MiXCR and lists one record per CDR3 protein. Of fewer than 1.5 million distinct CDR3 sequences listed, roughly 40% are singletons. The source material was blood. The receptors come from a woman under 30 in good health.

CDR3 DNA sequence: TGTGCCAGCAGTTCGTCAGGGGACTCAATTGGCTACACCTTC. Translation: CASSSSGDSIGYTF. The J gene is TRBJ1-2, the V gene TRBV12-3 or TRBV12-4; D perhaps matches TRBD1 (6 bases). V was cut by 4 bases and J by 7 bases, with 16 bases left in between. The CDR3 consists of 14 residues.

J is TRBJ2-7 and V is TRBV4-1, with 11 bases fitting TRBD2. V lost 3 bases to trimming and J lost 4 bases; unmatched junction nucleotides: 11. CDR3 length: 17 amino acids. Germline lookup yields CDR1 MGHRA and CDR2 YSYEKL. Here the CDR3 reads CASSHPSGGSVVYEQYF. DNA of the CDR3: TGCGCCAGCAGCCATCCTAGCGGGGGGTCGGTCGTTTACGAGCAGTACTTC.

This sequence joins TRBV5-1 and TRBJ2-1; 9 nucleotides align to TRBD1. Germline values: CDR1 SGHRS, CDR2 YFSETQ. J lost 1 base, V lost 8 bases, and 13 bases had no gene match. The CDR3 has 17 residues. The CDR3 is CASQGQGYGGSYNEQFF. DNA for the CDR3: TGCGCCAGTCAGGGACAGGGTTACGGTGGGTCCTACAATGAGCAGTTCTTC.

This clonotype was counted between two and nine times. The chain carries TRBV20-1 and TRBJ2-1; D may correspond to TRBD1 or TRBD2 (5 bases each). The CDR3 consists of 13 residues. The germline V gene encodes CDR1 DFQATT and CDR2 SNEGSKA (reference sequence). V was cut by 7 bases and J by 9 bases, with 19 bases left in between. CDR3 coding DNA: TGCAGTGGTGAACTTGGGGGAGTGAGTGAGCAGTTCTTC. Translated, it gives CSGELGGVSEQFF.

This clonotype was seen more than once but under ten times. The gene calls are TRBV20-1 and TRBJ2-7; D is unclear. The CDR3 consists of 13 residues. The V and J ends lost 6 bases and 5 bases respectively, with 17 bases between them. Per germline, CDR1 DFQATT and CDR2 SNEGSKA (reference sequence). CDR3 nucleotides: TGCAGTGCAGAGGACGCATTAGTCGACGAGCAGTACTTC. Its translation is CSAEDALVDEQYF.

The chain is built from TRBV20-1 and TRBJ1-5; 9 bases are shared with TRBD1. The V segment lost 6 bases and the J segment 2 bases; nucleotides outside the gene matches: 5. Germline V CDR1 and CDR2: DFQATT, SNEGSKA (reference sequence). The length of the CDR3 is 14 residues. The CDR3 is CSAEQGAGNQPQHF. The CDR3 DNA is TGCAGTGCAGAACAGGGGGCGGGCAATCAGCCCCAGCATTTT.

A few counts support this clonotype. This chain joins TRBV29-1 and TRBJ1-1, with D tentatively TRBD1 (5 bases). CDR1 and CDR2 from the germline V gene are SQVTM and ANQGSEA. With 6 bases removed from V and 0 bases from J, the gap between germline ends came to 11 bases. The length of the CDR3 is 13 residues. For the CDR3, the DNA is TGCAGCGTCCTTCAGGGCATGAACACTGAAGCTTTCTTT. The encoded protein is CSVLQGMNTEAFF. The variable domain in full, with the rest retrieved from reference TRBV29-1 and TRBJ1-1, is SAVISQKPSRDICQRGTSLTIQCQVDSQVTMMFWYRQQPGQSLTLIATANQGSEATYESGFVIDKFPISRPNLTFSTLTVSNMSPEDSSIYLCSVLQGMNTEAFFGQGTRLTVV.

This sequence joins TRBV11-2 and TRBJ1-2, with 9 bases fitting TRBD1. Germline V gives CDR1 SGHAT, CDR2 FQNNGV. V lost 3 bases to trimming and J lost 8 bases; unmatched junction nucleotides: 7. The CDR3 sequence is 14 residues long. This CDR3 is CASSFRDRAQGYTF. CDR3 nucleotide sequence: TGTGCCAGCAGCTTCCGGGACAGGGCGCAGGGCTACACCTTC.

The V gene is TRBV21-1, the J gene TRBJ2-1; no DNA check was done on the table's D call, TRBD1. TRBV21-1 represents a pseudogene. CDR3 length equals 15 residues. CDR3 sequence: CASTLWAGEGNEQFF. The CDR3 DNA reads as TGTGCCAGCACCCTTTGGGCGGGAGAGGGAAATGAGCAGTTCTTC.

The CDR3 loop is CASRQGQLTEAFF. The CDR3 nucleotides are TGTGCCAGCAGGCAGGGGCAATTGACTGAAGCTTTCTTT. The chain uses TRBV6-5 and TRBJ1-1; D possibly corresponds to TRBD1 (6 bases). Trimming removed 6 bases from V and 5 bases from J, with 13 bases in between. There are 13 residues in the CDR3. The germline V gene has CDR1 MNHEY and CDR2 SVGAGI.

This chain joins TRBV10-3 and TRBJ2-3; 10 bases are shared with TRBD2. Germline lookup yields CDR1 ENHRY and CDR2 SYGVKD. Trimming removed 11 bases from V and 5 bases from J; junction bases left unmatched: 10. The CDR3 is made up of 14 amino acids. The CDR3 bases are TGTGCCGCATGGAGCGGGAGGGCCGAAGATACGCAGTATTTT. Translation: CAAWSGRAEDTQYF.

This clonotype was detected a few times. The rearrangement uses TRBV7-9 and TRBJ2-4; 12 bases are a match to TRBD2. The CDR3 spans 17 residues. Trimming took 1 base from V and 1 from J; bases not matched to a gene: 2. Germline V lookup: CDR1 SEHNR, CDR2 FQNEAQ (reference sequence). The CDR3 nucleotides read TGTGCCAGCAGCTTAGGGACTAGCGGGGTCGCCAAAAACATTCAGTACTTC. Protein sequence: CASSLGTSGVAKNIQYF.

CDR3 sequence: CASSYTAASSGANVLTF. The DNA of the CDR3 is TGTGCCAGCAGTTACACGGCGGCGAGCTCTGGGGCCAACGTCCTGACTTTC. This chain connects TRBV6-5 to TRBJ2-6; D call uncertain. Per the germline V gene, CDR1 is MNHEY and CDR2 is SVGAGI. The CDR3 length is 17 residues. Deletions cut 2 bases from V and 0 bases from J, with 11 bases between.

CDR3 DNA sequence: TGTGCCAGCAGTTTACGGGGGGGGCACGAGCAGTACTTC. It codes for CASSLRGGHEQYF. The genes are TRBV12-3 or TRBV12-4 and TRBJ2-7; 8 nucleotides align to TRBD2. V was clipped by 2 bases and J by 5 bases; unmatched bases: 2. The length of the CDR3 is 13 residues.

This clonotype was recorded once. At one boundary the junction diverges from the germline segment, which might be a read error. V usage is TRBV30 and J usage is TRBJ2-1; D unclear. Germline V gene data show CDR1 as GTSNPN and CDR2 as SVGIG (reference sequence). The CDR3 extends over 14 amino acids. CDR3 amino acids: CAWTYPSSYTEQFF. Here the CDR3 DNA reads TGTGCCTGGACCTACCCAAGCTCCTACACTGAGCAGTTCTTC.

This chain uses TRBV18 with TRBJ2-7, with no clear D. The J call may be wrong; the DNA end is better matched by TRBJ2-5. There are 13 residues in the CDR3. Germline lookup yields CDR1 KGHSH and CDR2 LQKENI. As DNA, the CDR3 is TGTGCCAGCTCACCACCGAGCAGGAGGACCCAGTACTTC. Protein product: CASSPPSRRTQYF.

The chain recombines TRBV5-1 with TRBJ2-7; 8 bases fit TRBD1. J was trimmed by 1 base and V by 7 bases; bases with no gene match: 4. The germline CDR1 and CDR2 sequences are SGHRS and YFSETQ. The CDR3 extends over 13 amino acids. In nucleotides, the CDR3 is TGCGCCAGCCGACAGGGGTGGTCCTACGAGCAGTACTTC. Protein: CASRQGWSYEQYF.

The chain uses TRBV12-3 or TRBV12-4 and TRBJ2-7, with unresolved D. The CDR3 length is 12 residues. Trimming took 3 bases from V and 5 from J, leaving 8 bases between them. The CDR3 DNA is TGTGCCAGCAGTTTTTTTCCCAACGAGCAGTACTTC. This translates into CASSFFPNEQYF.

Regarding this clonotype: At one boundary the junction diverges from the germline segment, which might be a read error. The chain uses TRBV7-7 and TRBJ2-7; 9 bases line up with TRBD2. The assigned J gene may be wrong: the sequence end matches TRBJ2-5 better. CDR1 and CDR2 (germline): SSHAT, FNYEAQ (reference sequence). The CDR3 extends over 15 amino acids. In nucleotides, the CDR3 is TGTGCTAGCAGCTTTGAGGCTAGCGGGGCAGAGACCCAGTACTTC. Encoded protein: CASSFEASGAETQYF.

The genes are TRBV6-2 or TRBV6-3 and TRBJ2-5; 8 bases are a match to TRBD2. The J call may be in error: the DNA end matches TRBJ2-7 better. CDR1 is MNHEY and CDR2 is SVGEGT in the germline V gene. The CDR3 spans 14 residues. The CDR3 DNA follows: TGTGCCAGCAGCATGCCGGGACTAGTTAACGAGCAGTACTTC. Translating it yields CASSMPGLVNEQYF.

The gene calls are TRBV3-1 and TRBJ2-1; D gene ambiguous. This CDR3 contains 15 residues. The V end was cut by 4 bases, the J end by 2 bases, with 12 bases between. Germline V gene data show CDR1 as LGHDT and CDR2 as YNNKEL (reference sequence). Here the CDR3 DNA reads TGTGCCAGCAGCCTGCGGCTAGGCGCCTACAATGAGCAGTTCTTC. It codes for CASSLRLGAYNEQFF.